This record concerns one T cell receptor (beta chain) sequence. Participants were aged about 18 to 95 years, lived in around 25 US areas, and enrolled virtually. Participants reported their clinical history, and cohort assignment relied on those reports. Assay used: immunoSEQ multiplex PCR; TCRdb lists only in-frame clones, some missing. The data contain 200,000 or so clones, roughly 90% of them singletons. The source of the sample is a study of blood T cell repertoires in COVID-19. Overall study: Researchers got acute and convalescent COVID-19 samples from the United States, Italy and Spain.

The clonotype originates from a woman in her thirties or forties with acute COVID-19. Sequencing input: PBMCs or T cells enriched from blood (not recorded which).

CDR3 nucleotides: TGTGCCAGCAGCCCTCCCTCCGGGACTTCCTTAGCCAAAAACATTCAGTACTTC. Amino acids: CASSPPSGTSLAKNIQYF. The chain combines TRBV5-5 with TRBJ2-4, with a weak D call TRBD2 (6 bases). The germline V gene has CDR1 SGHKS and CDR2 YYEKEE (reference sequence). The CDR3 loop spans 18 amino acids. Trimming took off 4 bases at V and 0 bases at J, with 20 bases between the two ends. Full variable domain (remainder filled in from reference TRBV5-5 and TRBJ2-4): DAGVTQSPTHLIKTRGQQVTLRCSPISGHKSVSWYQQVLGQGPQFIFQYYEKEERGRGNFPDRFSARQFPNYSSELNVNALLLGDSALYLCASSPPSGTSLAKNIQYFGAGTRLSVL.